These T cell receptor beta chains were read from a single sample in a study of shared clonotypes between healthy human individuals. Repertoires were generated with immunoSEQ multiplex PCR, while TCRdb's copy carries only in-frame clones and drops some. This sample has roughly 1,000,000 clones; more than 75% occur once, and the top ten carry 0.55% to 0.7%. The specimen was memory CD4+ T cells from PBMCs. The receptors derive from a young man in good health. Some clones in this sample may be carry-over from other donors' samples. Each CDR3 is given with its conserved first and last residue. A D gene is named only where the DNA matches it firmly. Clone size is stated in some rows and not others, as once, few, many or a class when expanded.

>.|.|TRBV28|TRBJ2-7
CASSLFSASDSYEQYF
TGTGCCAGCAGTTTATTTTCGGCTAGTGACTCCTACGAGCAGTACTTC
>.|.|TRBV30|TRBJ2-7
CAWKAGPYEQYF
TGTGCCTGGAAAGCGGGCCCCTACGAGCAGTACTTC
>.|.|TRBV7-9|TRBJ1-4
CASSLTLPQAVNEKLFF
TGTGCCAGCAGCCTAACCCTCCCCCAGGCTGTTAATGAAAAACTGTTTTTT
>few|.|TRBV7-3|TRBJ2-1
CASSTPLSSYNEQFF
TGTGCCAGCAGCACCCCACTAAGCTCCTACAATGAGCAGTTCTTC
>.|.|TRBV7-2|TRBJ2-7
CASSALVYAGYYEQYF
TGTGCCAGCAGCGCTTTGGTCTATGCGGGATACTACGAGCAGTACTTC
>few|.|TRBV4-1|TRBJ2-7
CASSREQNYEQYF
TGCGCCAGCAGCCGGGAACAGAACTACGAGCAGTACTTC
>.|.|TRBV7-5|TRBJ1-5
CARSLVGSGERNQPQHF
TGTGCCAGAAGCTTAGTGGGGTCAGGAGAACGCAATCAGCCCCAGCATTTT
>.|.|TRBV30|TRBJ1-1
CAWSVIPGAVTEAFF
TGTGCCTGGAGTGTAATCCCAGGGGCGGTTACTGAAGCTTTCTTT
>.|.|TRBV27|TRBJ1-5
CASSLTAYQPQHF
TGTGCCAGCAGTTTGACGGCCTATCAGCCCCAGCATTTT
>.|.|TRBV30|TRBJ1-4
CAWSAGTSGEKLFF
TGTGCCTGGAGCGCCGGGACCTCGGGTGAAAAACTGTTTTTT
>.|.|TRBV9|TRBJ2-1
CASSVVSGKYNEQFF
TGTGCCAGCAGCGTAGTTAGCGGAAAATACAATGAGCAGTTCTTC
>.|TRBD1|TRBV6-6|TRBJ2-3
CASRTGRTDTQYF
TGTGCCAGTCGGACAGGAAGGACAGATACGCAGTATTTT
>once|.|TRBV28|TRBJ2-3
CASTPGTDTQYF
TGTGCCAGCACCCCGGGGACAGATACGCAGTATTTT
>.|TRBD1|TRBV14|TRBJ2-1
CASSQDLWDRGTYNEQFF
TGTGCCAGCAGCCAAGATCTGTGGGACAGGGGTACCTACAATGAGCAGTTCTTC
>.|.|TRBV7-8|TRBJ1-2
CASSSDRLYGYTF
TGTGCCAGCAGCTCTGACAGGCTCTATGGCTACACCTTC
>.|TRBD2|TRBV10-3|TRBJ2-1
CAISSGGYNEQFF
TGTGCCATCAGTAGCGGGGGATACAATGAGCAGTTCTTC
>.|.|TRBV28|TRBJ2-7
CASRRSGGADQYF
TGTGCCAGCAGAAGGTCGGGGGGCGCTGACCAGTACTTC
>.|.|TRBV4-1|TRBJ2-4
CASSSPLAKNIQYF
TGCGCCAGCAGCTCCCCACTAGCCAAAAACATTCAGTACTTC
>.|.|TRBV5-5|TRBJ2-6
CASSPSSSGANVLTF
TGTGCCAGCAGCCCAAGTTCTTCTGGGGCCAACGTCCTGACTTTC
>.|TRBD1|TRBV5-1|TRBJ2-1
CASSLGTGHEQFF
TGCGCCAGCAGCCTGGGGACAGGGCATGAGCAGTTCTTC
>.|TRBD2|TRBV4-2|TRBJ2-1
CASSRTSGNYNEQFF
TGTGCCAGCAGCAGGACTAGCGGGAACTACAATGAGCAGTTCTTC
>.|TRBD2|TRBV6-5|TRBJ2-7
CASSYLDRGGEQYF
TGTGCCAGCAGTTACCTCGACCGGGGGGGCGAGCAGTACTTC